The source of this TCR beta chain is a study of T cells in Graves' hyperthyroidism and ophthalmopathy. Study-wide context: Once the initial diagnosis was made, peripheral blood was obtained before any treatment.

Study conclusions and caveats: Ophthalmopathy got predicted by the model a median about six months before its onset. Ophthalmopathy was told apart from stable hyperthyroidism by a 13 V-J model.

From RNA transcripts, TCR beta CDR3 regions were amplified. The TCR CDR3 was amplified in a first-round RT-PCR using the HTBI primer set. TCRdb independently ran MiXCR on the multiplex PCR reads; one entry per CDR3 protein. The sample lists around 600,000 distinct CDR3 sequences, 12% to 15% occurring once. This clonotype has ten or more counts. Its antigen is still unknown. The germline V and J ends were trimmed by 7 bases and 0 bases, with 16 bases remaining between them. Germline loops: CDR1 MDHEN, CDR2 SYDVKM. CDR3 length: 15 residues. This chain links TRBV28 with TRBJ2-7; D tentatively reads TRBD1 or TRBD2 (6 bases each). Sequenced sample: blood. The sequence derives from a woman under 30 with Graves' ophthalmopathy. CDR3 nucleotides: TGTGCCAGCACCCCTTTTGGGGGGCACTCCTACGAGCAGTACTTC. Its protein product is CASTPFGGHSYEQYF.